Detailed here is one T cell receptor beta chain. Antigen unknown. Germline CDR1 SNHLY, CDR2 FYNNEI. The ends were cut back, 4 bases at V and 3 bases at J, with 15 bases in the middle. The CDR3 is made up of 15 amino acids. This specimen belongs to a study of T cell responses to AZD1222 COVID-19 vaccine. Whole-study results and caveats: At baseline, just six or seven AZD1222 recipients tested seropositive. The study sampled repertoires only after the peak T cell response.

Clones were read by immunoSEQ multiplex PCR, and TCRdb kept only the in-frame ones, dropping some. The sample holds approximately 140,000 clones; roughly 92% are singletons and the top ten take approximately 1.2%. Sequenced here: peripheral blood, sampled 28 days after the second AZD1222 dose. The sequence was obtained from an adult who received the AZD1222 COVID-19 vaccine. The chain has TRBV2 and TRBJ2-5; possible D gene TRBD2, 6 bases. The CDR3 bases are TGTGCCAGCAGTGGGGGGGTCGTGGCAGAAGAGACCCAGTACTTC. Translating gives CASSGGVVAEETQYF.